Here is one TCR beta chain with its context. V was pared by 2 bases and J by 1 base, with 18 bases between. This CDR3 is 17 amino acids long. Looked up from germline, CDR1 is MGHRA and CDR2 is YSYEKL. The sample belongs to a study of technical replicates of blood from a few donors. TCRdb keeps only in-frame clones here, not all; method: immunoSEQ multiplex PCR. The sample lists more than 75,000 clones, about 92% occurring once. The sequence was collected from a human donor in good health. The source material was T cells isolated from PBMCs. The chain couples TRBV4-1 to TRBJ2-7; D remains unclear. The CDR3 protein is CASSQRLESYASYEQYF. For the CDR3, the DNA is TGCGCCAGCAGCCAACGTTTGGAGTCATACGCTTCCTACGAGCAGTACTTC.